A single sample is the source of the 28 T cell receptor beta chains below, sequenced in a study of cytomegalovirus exposure and HLA in healthy donors. This PCR relied on a set of 60 Vbeta primers and 13 Jbeta primers. Method: immunoSEQ multiplex PCR; TCRdb's copy keeps in-frame clones and lacks some. The sample lists about 200,000 clones; approximately 79% were seen once. Source material: PBMCs. The receptors were sampled from a male donor in good health and CMV-seronegative.

Concerning this clone: Compared with germline, one end of the junction differs, possibly owing to a read error. The rearrangement links TRBV7-9 to TRBJ2-7, with D maybe TRBD1 (5 bases). The germline CDR1 and CDR2 sequences are SEHNR and FQNEAQ (reference sequence). CDR3 length: 13 amino acids. The CDR3 DNA reads TGTTCCAGCAGCTTTAGGCAGGGCTACGAGCAGTACTTC. Translated: CSSSFRQGYEQYF. The entire variable domain, with the rest obtained from reference TRBV7-9 and TRBJ2-7, is as follows: DTGVSQNPRHKITKRGQNVTFRCDPISEHNRLYWYRQTLGQGPEFLTYFQNEAQLEKSRLLSDRFSAERPKGSFSTLEIQRTEQGDSAMYLCSSSFRQGYEQYFGPGTRLTVT.

The chain joins TRBV18 to TRBJ1-3; 7 nucleotides align to TRBD1. The V gene's germline CDR1 is KGHSH and CDR2 LQKENI. This CDR3 spans 16 amino acids. Trimming removed 6 bases from V and 0 bases from J; junction bases left unmatched: 8. For the CDR3, the DNA is TGTGCCAGCTCCCCAGGGGGGTCCTTCTCTGGAAACACCATATATTTT. Protein sequence: CASSPGGSFSGNTIYF.

Here the CDR3 reads CASSPLRTSGYSGANVLTF. The CDR3 DNA sequence: TGTGCCAGCAGTCCCCTCCGGACTAGCGGCTACTCTGGGGCCAACGTCCTGACTTTC. The gene calls are TRBV2 and TRBJ2-6; 10 bases fit TRBD2. Germline assignment: CDR1 SNHLY and CDR2 FYNNEI. After removal of 5 bases from V and 0 bases from J, the junction contained 10 bases not matched to a gene. The length of the CDR3 is 19 residues.

This clone was detected only once. The CDR3 nucleotides read TGCGCCAGCAGCTCCACGGACTGGCCGGCCACCGGGGAGCTGTTTTTT. This sequence encodes CASSSTDWPATGELFF. The chain has TRBV5-1 and TRBJ2-2, with a possible D match to TRBD2 (5 bases). Trimming stripped 3 bases from V and 4 bases from J, with 16 bases between. The CDR3 is 16 amino acids. Germline V gene lookup returns CDR1 SGHRS and CDR2 YFSETQ. The whole variable domain, remainder taken from reference TRBV5-1 and TRBJ2-2, is KAGVTQTPRYLIKTRGQQVTLSCSPISGHRSVSWYQQTPGQGLQFLFEYFSETQRNKGNFPGRFSGRQFSNSRSEMNVSTLELGDSALYLCASSSTDWPATGELFFGEGSRLTVL.

The chain recombines TRBV19 with TRBJ2-5, with D hard to call. Germline V CDR1 and CDR2: LNHDA, SQIVND (reference sequence). The CDR3 covers 13 residues. The germline V and J ends were trimmed by 2 bases and 1 base, with 5 bases remaining between them. The DNA for the CDR3 is TGTGCCAGTAGTATACTTTTCCAAGAGACCCAGTACTTC. Translating gives CASSILFQETQYF.

The gene calls are TRBV28 and TRBJ2-3; D perhaps matches TRBD2 (6 bases). V gave up 6 bases and J gave up 3 bases, with 16 bases separating them. This CDR3 is 15 amino acids long. CDR1 MDHEN and CDR2 SYDVKM come from the germline V gene. CDR3 coding DNA: TGTGCCAGCAGCGCGGGACTCATAACAACAGATACGCAGTATTTT. As protein: CASSAGLITTDTQYF. Together with reference TRBV28 and TRBJ2-3, the CDR3 gives the full variable domain: DVKVTQSSRYLVKRTGEKVFLECVQDMDHENMFWYRQDPGLGLRLIYFSYDVKMKEKGDIPEGYSVSREKKERFSLILESASTNQTSMYLCASSAGLITTDTQYFGPGTRLTVL.

This clone was found a few times. The chain links TRBV6-1 to TRBJ2-3, with D hard to call. CDR3 length equals 14 residues. V was pared by 6 bases and J by 0 bases, with 10 bases between. Germline assignment: CDR1 MNHNS and CDR2 SASEGT. The CDR3 bases are TGTGCCAGCAGGTTCAGGAAAAGCACAGATACGCAGTATTTT. Translating gives CASRFRKSTDTQYF.

The chain couples TRBV23-1 to TRBJ1-4; D is uncertain. TRBV23-1 is noted as an ORF with a role that remains uncertain. The length of the CDR3 is 15 residues. The V gene lost 0 bases and the J gene lost 14 bases, with 19 bases spanning the gap. CDR3 region: CASSQSKTHQELLFF. CDR3 nucleotides: TGCGCCAGCAGTCAATCGAAAACGCATCAGGAACTTCTGTTTTTT.

This chain links TRBV7-6 with TRBJ2-2; D is unclear. V was cut by 5 bases and J by 7 bases, with 20 bases left in between. Germline V gene lookup returns CDR1 SGHVS and CDR2 FNYEAQ. This CDR3 is 16 amino acids long. Here the CDR3 reads CASSTESRGFVGELFF. For the CDR3, the DNA is TGTGCCAGCAGCACCGAGTCGCGAGGCTTCGTCGGGGAGCTGTTTTTT.

The chain couples TRBV7-8 to TRBJ1-5; D is unresolved. CDR1 and CDR2 from the germline V gene are SGHVS and FQNEAQ. Trimming left V 5 bases short and J 0 bases short, with 11 bases between. The CDR3 runs 15 residues. Here the CDR3 DNA reads TGTGCCAGCAGCGAAGACATTATTAGCAATCAGCCCCAGCATTTT. The encoded protein is CASSEDIISNQPQHF.

The gene calls are TRBV7-3 and TRBJ1-1; 9 bases line up with TRBD1. Germline CDR1 is SGHTA and CDR2 is FQGTGA. The CDR3 is made up of 15 amino acids. V shed 2 bases and J 5 bases; nucleotides not matched to a gene: 6. This CDR3 reads CASSLGGQGFTEAFF. The CDR3 DNA follows: TGTGCCAGCAGCTTAGGCGGACAGGGGTTTACTGAAGCTTTCTTT.

This clone has just a few counts. This chain connects TRBV30 to TRBJ2-2, with 7 bases lining up with TRBD1. The V gene end was trimmed by 1 base and the J gene end by 2 bases; junction bases not matched to a gene: 4. Germline lookup yields CDR1 GTSNPN and CDR2 SVGIG (reference sequence). CDR3 length: 15 residues. CDR3 nucleotides: TGTGCCTGGAGTGGGGGACAGATAAACACCGGGGAGCTGTTTTTT. It translates to CAWSGGQINTGELFF.

The chain combines TRBV7-9 with TRBJ2-1; D gene unclear. Germline values: CDR1 SEHNR, CDR2 FQNEAQ (reference sequence). This CDR3 is built from 13 residues. V shed 2 bases and J shed 6 bases, with 8 bases lying between them. In DNA form, the CDR3 reads TGTGCCAGCAGCTTAAGTGGCCTCAATGAGCAGTTCTTC. Translation: CASSLSGLNEQFF.

The CDR3 DNA follows: TGTGCCAGTAGTATAACCGCAGGGGACTCTGGGGCCAACGTCCTGACTTTC. It translates to CASSITAGDSGANVLTF. The chain employs TRBV19 and TRBJ2-6; possibly TRBD1 for D (6 bases). This CDR3 has 17 residues. CDR1 is LNHDA, CDR2 SQIVND, per germline (reference sequence). V was pared by 2 bases and J by 0 bases, with 11 bases between.

The V and J genes are TRBV11-1 and TRBJ2-2; 9 bases are a match to TRBD1. The CDR3 has 16 amino acids. The junction had 8 bases not matched to a gene; V was cut back by 5 bases and J by 4 bases. CDR1 SGHAT and CDR2 FQDESV come from the germline V gene (reference sequence). CDR3 region: CASSPTGTGITGELFF. In nucleotides, the CDR3 is TGTGCCAGCAGCCCAACCGGGACAGGGATCACCGGGGAGCTGTTTTTT. Filled out from reference TRBV11-1 and TRBJ2-2, the complete variable domain reads EAEVAQSPRYKITEKSQAVAFWCDPISGHATLYWYRQILGQGPELLVQFQDESVVDDSQLPKDRFSAERLKGVDSTLKIQPAELGDSAMYLCASSPTGTGITGELFFGEGSRLTVL.

CDR3 sequence: CASSLSEQYF. DNA for the CDR3: TGCGCCAGCAGCCTCTCCGAGCAGTACTTC. The chain employs TRBV4-3 and TRBJ2-7, with unresolved D. Between the trimmed V and J ends, which lost 4 bases and 6 bases, there was a span of 4 bases. Germline CDR1 reads LGHNA; CDR2 reads YSLEER. CDR3 length equals 10 residues.

Remarks on this clone: Other nucleotide sequences in the sample specify the same CDR3. V usage is TRBV7-9 and J usage is TRBJ1-1; D perhaps matches TRBD1 (5 bases). V gave up 6 bases and J gave up 10 bases, with 18 bases separating them. CDR3 size: 13 residues. Germline V lookup: CDR1 SEHNR, CDR2 FQNEAQ (reference sequence). As DNA, the CDR3 is TGTGCCAGCAGGGGGCAGGGAGGGTTTGGAGCTTTCTTT. Amino acid sequence: CASRGQGGFGAFF.

The chain links TRBV5-4 to TRBJ1-2; 8 nucleotides agree with TRBD1. CDR3 length: 14 residues. The germline CDR1 and CDR2 sequences are SGHNT and YYREEE (reference sequence). V trimming: 4 bases; J trimming: 4 bases; junction bases outside the gene matches: 6. CDR3 DNA sequence: TGTGCCAGCAGCGACGGACAGGGAGCCTATGGCTACACCTTC. Its protein is CASSDGQGAYGYTF.

In the case of this clone: A read error may account for a junction end that differs from germline. The chain carries TRBV9 and TRBJ2-1; D is perhaps TRBD2 (6 bases). This CDR3 spans 14 amino acids. Germline CDR1 is SGDLS and CDR2 is YYNGEE. The DNA of the CDR3 is TGTGCCAGCAGCGAATCAGCTAGCGAGAATGAGCGGTTCTTC. Translation: CASSESASENERFF. Full variable domain (remainder filled in from reference TRBV9 and TRBJ2-1): DSGVTQTPKHLITATGQRVTLRCSPRSGDLSVYWYQQSLDQGLQFLIQYYNGEERAKGNILERFSAQQFPDLHSELNLSSLELGDSALYFCASSESASENERFFGPGTRLTVL.

The chain employs TRBV5-1 and TRBJ1-5; D gene ambiguous. CDR1 and CDR2 from the germline V gene are SGHRS and YFSETQ. The CDR3 spans 12 residues. Trimming pared 7 bases from V and 0 bases from J, leaving 5 bases between. The CDR3 loop reads CASRSSNQPQHF. CDR3 sequence (DNA): TGCGCCAGCCGTAGTAGCAATCAGCCCCAGCATTTT.

The rearrangement links TRBV5-1 to TRBJ2-5, with 15 nucleotides matching TRBD2. This CDR3 is built from 17 residues. Trimming took 4 bases from V and 5 from J; bases not matched to a gene: 9. The V gene's germline CDR1 is SGHRS and CDR2 YFSETQ. This chain's CDR3 is CASSVTGLAGGGETQYF. CDR3 in DNA: TGCGCCAGCAGCGTAACCGGACTAGCGGGAGGGGGTGAGACCCAGTACTTC.

The CDR3 region has the DNA TGTGCCTGGAGTGTTCTGGGCAGGGGCGCCCCAGGCCTCTACAATGAGCAGTTCTTC. Translating it yields CAWSVLGRGAPGLYNEQFF. The chain carries TRBV30 and TRBJ2-1; weak D call: TRBD1 (6 bases). The CDR3 runs to 19 residues. CDR1 and CDR2 from the germline V gene are GTSNPN and SVGIG (reference sequence). V lost 0 bases and J 3 bases, leaving 24 bases between the germline ends.

The chain couples TRBV7-2 to TRBJ1-5, with unresolved D. Germline assignment: CDR1 SGHTA and CDR2 FQGNSA. V was clipped by 5 bases and J by 0 bases, with 8 bases between them. CDR3 size: 14 residues. The CDR3 loop is CASSASNSNQPQHF. CDR3 in DNA: TGTGCCAGCAGCGCCTCTAATAGCAATCAGCCCCAGCATTTT.

This chain connects TRBV4-2 to TRBJ2-1, with 8 bases identical to TRBD2. CDR3 length: 14 residues. Germline lookup yields CDR1 LGHNA and CDR2 YNFKEQ. V shed 3 bases, J shed 10 bases, and the junction held 8 bases outside the gene matches. The CDR3 DNA reads TGTGCCAGCAGCCACCCGGGACTAGAGGAGGAGCAGTTCTTC. It codes for CASSHPGLEEEQFF.

The V call is TRBV28, the J call TRBJ2-7, with 10 bases identical to TRBD2. Losses at the gene ends were 4 bases for V and 3 bases for J; bases not matched to a gene: 9. The CDR3 totals 16 residues. CDR1 and CDR2 (germline): MDHEN, SYDVKM. CDR3 protein: CASSSIGLAGVYEQYF. CDR3 DNA: TGTGCCAGCAGTTCCATAGGGCTAGCGGGAGTCTACGAGCAGTACTTC.

This clone was recorded a few times. The chain carries TRBV5-4 and TRBJ2-1, with D hard to call. Between the trimmed V and J ends, which lost 3 bases and 1 base, there was a span of 11 bases. This CDR3 spans 15 amino acids. Per the germline V gene, CDR1 is SGHNT and CDR2 is YYREEE (reference sequence). The CDR3 coding sequence is TGTGCCAGCAGCTATGACACCGGATCCTACAATGAGCAGTTCTTC. Translating it yields CASSYDTGSYNEQFF.

The chain links TRBV10-3 to TRBJ2-2; 11 bases fit TRBD2. With V trimmed by 4 bases and J by 4 bases, 11 bases remained unmatched. The germline CDR1 and CDR2 sequences are ENHRY and SYGVKD. The CDR3 runs to 18 residues. CDR3 residues: CAISVTSLAGDGTGELFF. The CDR3 coding sequence is TGTGCCATCAGTGTAACTTCACTAGCGGGAGACGGCACCGGGGAGCTGTTTTTT.

The chain links TRBV27 to TRBJ2-7; 9 bases agree with TRBD1. After removal of 5 bases from V and 3 bases from J, the junction contained 5 bases not matched to a gene. The germline V gene has CDR1 MNHEY and CDR2 SMNVEV (reference sequence). This CDR3 spans 14 amino acids. The CDR3 protein is CASSPRDRVYEQYF. The DNA of the CDR3 is TGTGCCAGCAGTCCCCGGGACAGGGTCTACGAGCAGTACTTC.